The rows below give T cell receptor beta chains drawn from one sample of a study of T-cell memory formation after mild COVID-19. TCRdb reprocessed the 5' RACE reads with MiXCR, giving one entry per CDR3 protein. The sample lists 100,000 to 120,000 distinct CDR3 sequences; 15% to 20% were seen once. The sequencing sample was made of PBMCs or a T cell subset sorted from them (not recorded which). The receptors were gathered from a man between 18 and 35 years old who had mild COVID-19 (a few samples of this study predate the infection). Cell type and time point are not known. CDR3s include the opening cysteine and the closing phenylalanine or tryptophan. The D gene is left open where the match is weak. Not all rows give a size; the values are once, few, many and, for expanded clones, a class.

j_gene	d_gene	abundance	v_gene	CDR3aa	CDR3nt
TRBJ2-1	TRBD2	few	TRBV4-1	CASRPVLAAIHEQFF	TGCGCCAGCCGCCCGGTCCTAGCGGCAATTCATGAGCAGTTCTTC
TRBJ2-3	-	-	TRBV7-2	CASSRGGAVGDTQYF	TGTGCCAGCAGCCGAGGGGGGGCAGTAGGAGATACGCAGTATTTT
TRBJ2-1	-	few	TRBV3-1	CASSQGSEIGAREQFF	TGTGCCAGCAGCCAAGGAAGCGAAATAGGGGCTCGGGAGCAGTTCTTC
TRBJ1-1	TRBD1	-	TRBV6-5	CASSYSGAGGGSTEAFF	TGTGCCAGCAGTTACTCGGGGGCAGGGGGCGGTAGCACTGAAGCTTTCTTT
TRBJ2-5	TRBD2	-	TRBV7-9	CASREGLADQETQYF	TGTGCCAGCAGGGAGGGACTAGCCGACCAAGAGACCCAGTACTTC
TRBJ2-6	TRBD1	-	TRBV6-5	CATQGGQVPSGANVLTF	TGTGCCACCCAGGGCGGACAGGTCCCCTCTGGGGCCAACGTCCTGACTTTC
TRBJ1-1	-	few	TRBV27	CASSLGKGPTEAFF	TGTGCCAGCAGTTTAGGGAAGGGACCCACTGAAGCTTTCTTT
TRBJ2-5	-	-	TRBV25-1	CASRRETQYF	TGTGCCAGCAGGCGAGAGACCCAGTACTTC
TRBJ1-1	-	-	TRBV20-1	CSARDTEAFF	TGCAGTGCTAGAGACACTGAAGCTTTCTTT
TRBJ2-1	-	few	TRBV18	CASSPDVDEQFF	TGTGCCAGCTCACCAGACGTTGATGAGCAGTTCTTC
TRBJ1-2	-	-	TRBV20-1	CSARDPSYGYTF	TGCAGTGCTAGAGATCCCAGCTATGGCTACACCTTC
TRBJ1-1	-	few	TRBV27	CASSLDLGGRFTEAFF	TGTGCCAGCAGTCTAGATCTTGGGGGGCGTTTTACTGAAGCTTTCTTT
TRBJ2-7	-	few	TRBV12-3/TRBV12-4	CASSLAATLSYEQYF	TGTGCCAGCAGTTTAGCGGCGACACTCTCCTACGAGCAGTACTTC
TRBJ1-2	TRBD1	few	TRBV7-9	CASSFADRGSGYTF	TGTGCCAGCAGCTTCGCGGACAGGGGCTCTGGCTACACCTTC
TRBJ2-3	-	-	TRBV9	CASSPLVGPDTQYF	TGTGCCAGCAGCCCCTTAGTAGGTCCAGATACGCAGTATTTT
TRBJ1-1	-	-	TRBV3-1	CASSQDQLATEAFF	TGTGCCAGCAGCCAAGATCAACTGGCAACTGAAGCTTTCTTT
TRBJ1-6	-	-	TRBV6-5	CASRDTQGLNSPLHF	TGTGCCAGCAGAGACACACAGGGCCTGAATTCACCCCTCCACTTT